A single sample is the source of the 17 T cell receptor beta chains below, sequenced in a study of low-dose radiotherapy and immunotherapy resistance in tumors. First-strand cDNA used TRAV- and TRBV-specific primers, covering alpha and beta chains. For amplifying TCRs, the PCR ran for approximately 21 cycles with Phusion, which was used together with a constant-region primer and the adapter on the V primers. A single record per CDR3 protein comes from TCRdb applying MiXCR to the reads. The repertoire consists of tens of thousands of distinct CDR3 sequences, with roughly a sixth occurring once and the leading ten covering 2.5% to 3%. Described time point: before trial treatment. The input for sequencing was PBMCs, taken before treatment. These receptors were taken from a male donor with prostate cancer.

At least ten counts were recorded for this clonotype. The genes are TRBV7-9 and TRBJ2-7; the D call may be TRBD1 or TRBD2 (7 bases each). The V end lost 6 bases, the J end lost 2 bases, and 14 bases lay between the germline ends. Germline loops: CDR1 SEHNR, CDR2 FQNEAQ (reference sequence). The CDR3 has 14 amino acids. CDR3 sequence reads: CASSQGGDAYEQYF. The CDR3 nucleotides are TGTGCCAGCAGTCAGGGGGGGGATGCCTACGAGCAGTACTTC.

This chain connects TRBV13 to TRBJ2-7; 7 nucleotides agree with TRBD2. Trimming removed 3 bases from V and 2 bases from J; junction bases left unmatched: 7. CDR3 length: 15 residues. Germline CDR1 is PRHDT and CDR2 is FYEKMQ (reference sequence). This CDR3 is CASSLVPSGTYEQYF. In DNA form, the CDR3 reads TGTGCCAGCAGCTTGGTTCCTAGCGGAACCTACGAGCAGTACTTC. Full variable domain (outside the CDR3, taken from reference TRBV13 and TRBJ2-7): AAGVIQSPRHLIKEKRETATLKCYPIPRHDTVYWYQQGPGQDPQFLISFYEKMQSDKGSIPDRFSAQQFSDYHSELNMSSLELGDSALYFCASSLVPSGTYEQYFGPGTRLTVT.

This clonotype was observed a handful of times. V usage is TRBV12-3 or TRBV12-4 and J usage is TRBJ1-6; 7 positions agree with TRBD1. V trimming: 2 bases; J trimming: 7 bases; junction bases outside the gene matches: 5. The CDR3 loop spans 15 amino acids. The CDR3 DNA reads as TGTGCCAGCAGTTTACTAACAGGGGCCAATTCACCCCTCCACTTT. This translates into CASSLLTGANSPLHF.

There are many counts of this clonotype. V usage is TRBV7-2 and J usage is TRBJ2-7; 8 bases line up with TRBD1. Germline CDR1 SGHTA, CDR2 FQGNSA. V lost 7 bases, J lost 1 base, and 9 bases stayed unmatched. The CDR3 covers 15 residues. CDR3 nucleotides: TGTGCCAGCACCTTGAGGACAGGGATGTCCTACGAGCAGTACTTC. Protein sequence: CASTLRTGMSYEQYF.

The chain carries TRBV7-2 and TRBJ2-2; D remains unclear. Trimming removed 5 bases from V and 6 bases from J, with 13 bases in between. This CDR3 region has 14 residues. Germline V gene data show CDR1 as SGHTA and CDR2 as FQGNSA. Here the CDR3 DNA reads TGTGCCAGCAGCCCGCGGCGGATTTCCGGGGAGCTGTTTTTT. Translation: CASSPRRISGELFF. Drawing the rest from reference TRBV7-2 and TRBJ2-2, the complete variable domain is GAGVSQSPSNKVTEKGKDVELRCDPISGHTALYWYRQSLGQGLEFLIYFQGNSAPDKSGLPSDRFSAERTGGSVSTLTIQRTQQEDSAVYLCASSPRRISGELFFGEGSRLTVL.

This clonotype has at least ten counts. The chain combines TRBV3-1 with TRBJ1-1, with a possible D match to TRBD1 (5 bases). Per germline, CDR1 LGHDT and CDR2 YNNKEL (reference sequence). V was trimmed by 4 bases and J by 2 bases, leaving 8 bases between them. The CDR3 is made up of 13 amino acids. CDR3 sequence (DNA): TGTGCCAGCAGCCCGACAGTAAACACTGAAGCTTTCTTT. Its translation is CASSPTVNTEAFF.

This clonotype was detected many times. The V gene is TRBV12-5, the J gene TRBJ2-2, with D unclear. There are 13 residues in the CDR3. CDR1 is LGHNT, CDR2 FRNRAP, per germline. V gave up 2 bases and J gave up 7 bases, with 8 bases separating them. The CDR3: CASGLTTYGELFF. The CDR3 DNA reads TGTGCTAGTGGTTTGACAACTTACGGGGAGCTGTTTTTT.

This sequence joins TRBV11-2 and TRBJ2-3; the match to TRBD2 covers 7 bases. Trimming removed 5 bases from V and 1 base from J; junction bases left unmatched: 12. The germline V gene has CDR1 SGHAT and CDR2 FQNNGV. The CDR3 runs 17 residues. CDR3 region: CASSPGRAGVRTDTQYF. In DNA form, the CDR3 reads TGTGCCAGCAGCCCTGGCCGGGCGGGGGTTCGCACAGATACGCAGTATTTT. The complete variable domain, with remaining parts taken from reference TRBV11-2 and TRBJ2-3, reads EAGVAQSPRYKIIEKRQSVAFWCNPISGHATLYWYQQILGQGPKLLIQFQNNGVVDDSQLPKDRFSAERLKGVDSTLKIQPAKLEDSAVYLCASSPGRAGVRTDTQYFGPGTRLTVL.

This clonotype showed up many times. The chain couples TRBV6-5 to TRBJ2-1; 9 nucleotides agree with TRBD2. CDR1 MNHEY and CDR2 SVGAGI come from the germline V gene. This CDR3 has 17 amino acids. V lost 2 bases to trimming and J lost 3 bases; unmatched junction nucleotides: 8. The CDR3 is CASSYDVAGAGYNEQFF. CDR3 in DNA: TGTGCCAGCAGTTACGACGTAGCGGGGGCTGGCTACAATGAGCAGTTCTTC.

This clonotype was seen ten or more times. V is TRBV6-1 and J is TRBJ2-7, with 7 positions matching TRBD1. Germline V gene sequence: CDR1 MNHNS, CDR2 SASEGT. The CDR3 runs to 14 residues. After removal of 5 bases from V and 2 bases from J, the junction contained 6 bases not matched to a gene. The CDR3 here is CASSFEGGPYEQYF. In DNA form, the CDR3 reads TGTGCCAGCAGTTTCGAAGGGGGCCCCTACGAGCAGTACTTC.

The chain uses TRBV20-1 and TRBJ2-1; D is perhaps TRBD2 (6 bases). The V gene's germline CDR1 is DFQATT and CDR2 SNEGSKA (reference sequence). V was clipped by 4 bases and J by 8 bases, with 24 bases between them. The CDR3 length is 16 residues. The CDR3 protein is CSANELRLGAGYEQFF. For the CDR3, the DNA is TGCAGTGCTAATGAGCTACGACTTGGCGCGGGGTATGAGCAGTTCTTC.

The sample holds many counts of this clonotype. The genes are TRBV6-6 and TRBJ2-5; D gene uncertain. Per the germline V gene, CDR1 is MNHNY and CDR2 is SVGAGI (reference sequence). The V end was cut by 2 bases, the J end by 1 base, with 8 bases between. This CDR3 has 14 amino acids. The CDR3 DNA follows: TGTGCCAGCAGTTACCCAGGAACCCAAGAGACCCAGTACTTC. Translating gives CASSYPGTQETQYF.

This clonotype was seen many times. The gene calls are TRBV7-9 and TRBJ2-3; 13 bases fit TRBD2. The CDR3 has 16 residues. CDR1 SEHNR and CDR2 FQNEAQ come from the germline V gene (reference sequence). The trim removed 5 bases at V and 3 bases at J, leaving 5 bases unmatched. DNA of the CDR3: TGTGCCAGCAGCAAAACTAGCGGGGGGGCGACAGATACGCAGTATTTT. Translation gives CASSKTSGGATDTQYF. Using reference TRBV7-9 and TRBJ2-3 for the parts outside the CDR3, the full variable domain is DTGVSQNPRHKITKRGQNVTFRCDPISEHNRLYWYRQTLGQGPEFLTYFQNEAQLEKSRLLSDRFSAERPKGSFSTLEIQRTEQGDSAMYLCASSKTSGGATDTQYFGPGTRLTVL.

This clonotype was recorded many times. This chain uses TRBV2 with TRBJ1-1; no clear D gene. Per germline, CDR1 SNHLY and CDR2 FYNNEI. The CDR3 spans 11 residues. V lost 8 bases and J lost 6, with 10 bases in between. This chain's CDR3 is CASGLAPEAFF. The CDR3 DNA is TGTGCCAGCGGCTTGGCCCCTGAAGCTTTCTTT.

This clonotype was seen repeatedly, ten times or more. The chain is built from TRBV15 and TRBJ2-1, with D perhaps TRBD1 (5 bases). Germline CDR1 is LNHNV and CDR2 is YYDKDF (reference sequence). The CDR3 covers 14 residues. V was pared by 1 base and J by 5 bases, with 9 bases between. CDR3 residues: CATSRGQGNNEQFF. The DNA for the CDR3 is TGTGCCACCAGCAGAGGCCAGGGCAACAATGAGCAGTTCTTC.

This clonotype was seen ten or more times. The rearrangement joins TRBV7-2 to TRBJ1-6; the D is unclear. This CDR3 is 15 amino acids long. V gave up 2 bases and J gave up 0 bases, with 5 bases separating them. In germline, CDR1 is SGHTA, CDR2 FQGNSA. CDR3 DNA sequence: TGTGCCAGCAGCTTACGGAGCTCCTATAATTCACCCCTCCACTTT. This translates into CASSLRSSYNSPLHF. Drawing the rest from reference TRBV7-2 and TRBJ1-6, the complete variable domain is GAGVSQSPSNKVTEKGKDVELRCDPISGHTALYWYRQSLGQGLEFLIYFQGNSAPDKSGLPSDRFSAERTGGSVSTLTIQRTQQEDSAVYLCASSLRSSYNSPLHFGNGTRLTVT.

V usage is TRBV6-6 and J usage is TRBJ1-3; maybe TRBD1 (6 bases). Trimming left V 6 bases short and J 0 bases short, with 15 bases between. The CDR3 contains 16 residues. CDR1 and CDR2 (germline): MNHNY, SVGAGI (reference sequence). The CDR3 nucleotides are TGTGCCAGCAGCCAGGGGACCGCTTACTCTGGAAACACCATATATTTT. Amino acids: CASSQGTAYSGNTIYF.